A single sample is the source of the 17 T cell receptor beta chains below, sequenced in a study of blood T cell repertoires in COVID-19. The repertoire was sequenced with immunoSEQ multiplex PCR; TCRdb's copy has only in-frame clones and lacks some. The sample contains over 120,000 clones, roughly 84% of which appear only once. Sequencing input: peripheral blood. These receptors came from a human donor in a cohort sampled during active COVID-19.

The genes are TRBV11-3 and TRBJ2-2; maybe TRBD2 (6 bases). The CDR3 has 15 residues. V lost 5 bases and J 6 bases, leaving 16 bases between the germline ends. Germline V gives CDR1 SGHNT, CDR2 YENEEA. The CDR3 DNA reads as TGTGCCAGCAGCCTCTTCACGGGGGTGTCCGGGGAGCTGTTTTTT. Translated: CASSLFTGVSGELFF.

The chain is built from TRBV5-1 and TRBJ2-2; D ambiguous. Deletions cut 4 bases from V and 5 bases from J, with 6 bases between. Per the germline V gene, CDR1 is SGHRS and CDR2 is YFSETQ. The CDR3 contains 12 residues. The DNA of the CDR3 is TGCGCCAGCAGCGTGGCGACCGGGGAGCTGTTTTTT. It is translated as CASSVATGELFF.

This chain joins TRBV6-2 or TRBV6-3 and TRBJ2-7, with TRBD1 matching over 10 bases. This CDR3 is built from 14 residues. Germline V gene sequence: CDR1 MNHEY, CDR2 SVGEGT. Trimming took 6 bases from V and 3 from J; bases not matched to a gene: 5. The CDR3 is CASRYRTGGYEQYF. The CDR3 DNA reads as TGTGCCAGCAGATACCGGACAGGGGGCTACGAGCAGTACTTC.

V and J are TRBV19 and TRBJ1-5, with 10 bases lining up with TRBD1. Germline CDR1 LNHDA, CDR2 SQIVND (reference sequence). V was pared by 7 bases and J by 2 bases, with 11 bases of the junction left unmatched. The CDR3 loop spans 17 amino acids. CDR3 nucleotide sequence: TGTGCCAGTAACGATAGACAGGGGGCGCGGGGCAATCAGCCCCAGCATTTT. Its translation: CASNDRQGARGNQPQHF.

There are a few counts of this clone. The V call is TRBV7-2, the J call TRBJ2-2, with TRBD2 as a possible D gene (6 bases). Trimming removed 2 bases from V and 4 bases from J, with 17 bases in between. CDR3 size: 17 residues. CDR1 is SGHTA, CDR2 FQGNSA, per germline. The CDR3 is CASSLWGGVTLTGELFF. DNA for the CDR3: TGTGCCAGCAGCTTATGGGGCGGGGTCACACTCACCGGGGAGCTGTTTTTT. The full variable domain, with the rest looked up from reference TRBV7-2 and TRBJ2-2, is GAGVSQSPSNKVTEKGKDVELRCDPISGHTALYWYRQSLGQGLEFLIYFQGNSAPDKSGLPSDRFSAERTGGSVSTLTIQRTQQEDSAVYLCASSLWGGVTLTGELFFGEGSRLTVL.

J is TRBJ2-5 and V is TRBV27, with TRBD2 matching 8 bases. CDR1 is MNHEY and CDR2 is SMNVEV in the germline V gene (reference sequence). The trim removed 5 bases at V and 9 bases at J, leaving 14 bases unmatched. The CDR3 extends over 15 amino acids. CDR3 coding DNA: TGTGCCAGCAGTCCCCGGCTAGCGGGCCCGGGGGCCCAGTACTTC. Its translation: CASSPRLAGPGAQYF.

V is TRBV6-1 and J is TRBJ1-2; the D gene is possibly TRBD1 (6 bases). There are 13 residues in the CDR3. CDR1 and CDR2 (germline): MNHNS, SASEGT. The germline V and J ends were trimmed by 6 bases and 5 bases, with 13 bases remaining between them. CDR3 region: CASRPQGKYGYTF. DNA for the CDR3: TGTGCCAGCAGGCCCCAGGGGAAGTATGGCTACACCTTC.

The CDR3: CASSLAALVTTEAFF. The CDR3 region has the DNA TGTGCCAGCAGCTTAGCAGCCCTAGTTACCACTGAAGCTTTCTTT. The rearrangement joins TRBV7-2 to TRBJ1-1, with D unresolved. Germline CDR1 SGHTA, CDR2 FQGNSA. The CDR3 is 15 amino acids. The V gene lost 0 bases and the J gene lost 4 bases, with 12 bases spanning the gap. Together with reference TRBV7-2 and TRBJ1-1, the CDR3 gives the full variable domain: GAGVSQSPSNKVTEKGKDVELRCDPISGHTALYWYRQSLGQGLEFLIYFQGNSAPDKSGLPSDRFSAERTGGSVSTLTIQRTQQEDSAVYLCASSLAALVTTEAFFGQGTRLTVV.

There are a few counts of this clone. V usage is TRBV2 and J usage is TRBJ2-1; the match to TRBD1 covers 9 bases. Germline loops: CDR1 SNHLY, CDR2 FYNNEI. The CDR3 is made up of 11 amino acids. V shed 6 bases and J 16 bases; nucleotides not matched to a gene: 7. CDR3 sequence (DNA): TGTGCCAGCAGGCCCCGGACAGGGGATTTCTTC. This encodes CASRPRTGDFF.

This clone was found a few times. The J gene is TRBJ2-7, the V gene TRBV7-2, with 7 nucleotides matching TRBD2. The CDR3 covers 14 residues. V trimming: 3 bases; J trimming: 3 bases; junction bases outside the gene matches: 5. CDR1 and CDR2 from the germline V gene are SGHTA and FQGNSA. The CDR3 coding sequence is TGTGCCAGCAGCTTTGTGGCGGGGGACTACGAGCAGTACTTC. Translated, it gives CASSFVAGDYEQYF.

This clone is a singleton in its sample. The J gene is TRBJ2-3, the V gene TRBV7-2; D is possibly TRBD2 (5 bases). CDR1 is SGHTA and CDR2 is FQGNSA in the germline V gene. V gave up 3 bases and J gave up 8 bases, with 12 bases separating them. The CDR3 loop spans 13 amino acids. This CDR3 is CASSFAREGTQYF. DNA of the CDR3: TGTGCCAGCAGCTTTGCCCGGGAAGGTACGCAGTATTTT.

V gene TRBV9 combines with J gene TRBJ1-3; the D is unclear. CDR1 and CDR2 from the germline V gene are SGDLS and YYNGEE. The germline V and J ends were trimmed by 0 bases and 0 bases, with 4 bases remaining between them. The CDR3 is 14 amino acids. The CDR3 sequence: CASSVGSSGNTIYF. CDR3 bases: TGTGCCAGCAGCGTAGGTAGCTCTGGAAACACCATATATTTT. Combining the CDR3 with reference TRBV9 and TRBJ1-3 gives the whole variable domain DSGVTQTPKHLITATGQRVTLRCSPRSGDLSVYWYQQSLDQGLQFLIQYYNGEERAKGNILERFSAQQFPDLHSELNLSSLELGDSALYFCASSVGSSGNTIYFGEGSWLTVV.

The chain uses TRBV5-1 and TRBJ2-7; D is perhaps TRBD1 (6 bases). V lost 5 bases to trimming and J lost 0 bases, with 12 bases between them. Germline loops: CDR1 SGHRS, CDR2 YFSETQ. The CDR3 contains 14 residues. In DNA, the CDR3 is TGCGCCAGCAGTATGACAGGCAGCTCCTACGAGCAGTACGTC. As protein: CASSMTGSSYEQYV.

This rearrangement joins TRBV7-2 to TRBJ2-5, with 12 nucleotides matching TRBD2. The ends lost 0 bases at V and 5 bases at J; junction bases unmatched: 7. This CDR3 has 17 amino acids. Germline values: CDR1 SGHTA, CDR2 FQGNSA. In nucleotides, the CDR3 is TGTGCCAGCAGCTTAGCGGGTCTAGCGGGGGGGCAGGAGACCCAGTACTTC. Translating it yields CASSLAGLAGGQETQYF.

Only one count was recorded for this clone. The V and J genes are TRBV5-6 and TRBJ2-3; TRBD1 matches at 7 bases. This CDR3 has 16 residues. Per the germline V gene, CDR1 is SGHDT and CDR2 is YYEEEE. Losses at the gene ends were 0 bases for V and 3 bases for J; bases not matched to a gene: 7. The CDR3 spells CASSLVLRGKTDTQYF. Here the CDR3 DNA reads TGTGCCAGCAGCTTGGTTCTCAGGGGGAAGACAGATACGCAGTATTTT.

CDR3 DNA sequence: TGTGCCAGCAGTTTCGCCACGAGCTCCTACAATGAGCAGTTCTTC. Protein sequence: CASSFATSSYNEQFF. The chain combines TRBV6-2 or TRBV6-3 with TRBJ2-1; no clear D. Trimming shortened V by 4 bases and J by 0 bases, and 10 bases separated the two germline ends. The germline V gene has CDR1 MNHEY and CDR2 SVGEGT. The CDR3 sequence is 15 residues long.

The chain couples TRBV10-3 to TRBJ2-7, with D possibly being TRBD2 (6 bases). Trimming cost V 8 bases and J 2 bases, with 13 bases left between them. Looked up from germline, CDR1 is ENHRY and CDR2 is SYGVKD. CDR3 length: 13 residues. CDR3 nucleotides: TGTGCCATCGGGGGGATCTCCACCTACGAGCAGTACTTC. The encoded protein is CAIGGISTYEQYF.